These T cell receptor beta chains were read from a single sample in a study of vaccination and CD4 T cells after COVID-19. TCRdb called the PCR reads again in MiXCR, with one record for every CDR3 protein. The table includes about 17,000 distinct CDR3 sequences, around 47% detected once. These receptors are not linked to any known antigen. The sample here was CD4+ T cells from blood, cultured in vitro, taken about 7 months after SARS-CoV-2 vaccination. Every receptor here comes from a human donor who had recovered from COVID-19. Each CDR3 is given with its conserved first and last residue. The order of the fields is J gene, D gene, clone size, V gene, CDR3 protein, CDR3 DNA. The D gene is left open where the match is weak. Clone size is stated in some rows and not others, as once, few, many or a class when expanded.

j_call: TRBJ1-1
d_call: NA
clone_size: NA
v_call: TRBV10-3
cdr3_aa: CAISESENTEAFF
cdr3_nt: TGTGCCATCAGTGAGTCGGAGAACACTGAAGCTTTCTTT

j_call: TRBJ1-1
d_call: NA
clone_size: NA
v_call: TRBV6-1
cdr3_aa: CASSQLGQPNTEAFF
cdr3_nt: TGTGCCAGCAGTCAACTAGGACAGCCGAACACTGAAGCTTTCTTT

j_call: TRBJ2-3
d_call: NA
clone_size: few
v_call: TRBV20-1
cdr3_aa: CSASRVSTDTQYF
cdr3_nt: TGCAGCGCTAGCCGGGTTAGCACAGATACGCAGTATTTT

j_call: TRBJ2-3
d_call: NA
clone_size: NA
v_call: TRBV27
cdr3_aa: CASSGADTQYF
cdr3_nt: TGTGCCAGCAGTGGGGCAGATACGCAGTATTTT

j_call: TRBJ1-5
d_call: NA
clone_size: many
v_call: TRBV15
cdr3_aa: CATSSERLGGQPQHF
cdr3_nt: TGTGCCACCAGCAGTGAGAGATTAGGAGGTCAGCCCCAGCATTTT

j_call: TRBJ2-1
d_call: NA
clone_size: NA
v_call: TRBV20-1
cdr3_aa: CSARASSFEQFF
cdr3_nt: TGCAGTGCTAGGGCGTCTAGCTTCGAGCAGTTCTTC

j_call: TRBJ1-6
d_call: NA
clone_size: NA
v_call: TRBV6-1
cdr3_aa: CASRPDGSNSPLHF
cdr3_nt: TGTGCCAGCAGGCCCGACGGCTCAAATTCACCCCTCCACTTT

j_call: TRBJ2-2
d_call: TRBD1
clone_size: few
v_call: TRBV6-1
cdr3_aa: CASSWTGLTGELFF
cdr3_nt: TGTGCCAGCAGCTGGACAGGGTTAACCGGGGAGCTGTTTTTT

j_call: TRBJ2-7
d_call: TRBD2
clone_size: NA
v_call: TRBV19
cdr3_aa: CASSIWGGRGYQYF
cdr3_nt: TGTGCCAGTAGTATCTGGGGCGGGAGGGGATATCAGTACTTC

j_call: TRBJ2-7
d_call: NA
clone_size: few
v_call: TRBV7-2
cdr3_aa: CASSSYYEQYF
cdr3_nt: TGTGCCAGCAGCTCTTACTACGAGCAGTACTTC

j_call: TRBJ1-2
d_call: NA
clone_size: few
v_call: TRBV6-1
cdr3_aa: CASRNNGAGSNYGYTF
cdr3_nt: TGTGCCAGCAGGAATAATGGGGCCGGGTCTAACTATGGCTACACCTTC

j_call: TRBJ2-6
d_call: NA
clone_size: NA
v_call: TRBV7-3
cdr3_aa: CASSLIPPPGANVLTF
cdr3_nt: TGTGCCAGCAGCTTAATTCCTCCTCCTGGGGCCAACGTCCTGACTTTC

j_call: TRBJ1-2
d_call: TRBD1
clone_size: NA
v_call: TRBV7-6
cdr3_aa: CASSLVATGGGYTF
cdr3_nt: TGTGCCAGCAGCTTAGTGGCGACAGGGGGCGGCTACACCTTC

j_call: TRBJ1-1
d_call: TRBD1
clone_size: few
v_call: TRBV7-2
cdr3_aa: CASSLTGGLTEAFF
cdr3_nt: TGTGCCAGCAGCCTGACAGGGGGCCTGACTGAAGCTTTCTTT

j_call: TRBJ2-7
d_call: TRBD2
clone_size: once
v_call: TRBV10-3
cdr3_aa: CAISAGGLGDKEQYF
cdr3_nt: TGTGCCATCAGTGCGGGGGGGCTAGGTGATAAAGAGCAGTACTTC

j_call: TRBJ2-5
d_call: TRBD1
clone_size: NA
v_call: TRBV7-2
cdr3_aa: CASSLEGTGMRTQYF
cdr3_nt: TGTGCCAGCAGCTTAGAAGGGACAGGGATGAGGACCCAGTACTTC

j_call: TRBJ1-5
d_call: NA
clone_size: NA
v_call: TRBV6-5
cdr3_aa: CASSSLGRDQSYSNQPQHF
cdr3_nt: TGTGCCAGCAGTTCCTTGGGCAGGGATCAATCCTATAGCAATCAGCCCCAGCATTTT